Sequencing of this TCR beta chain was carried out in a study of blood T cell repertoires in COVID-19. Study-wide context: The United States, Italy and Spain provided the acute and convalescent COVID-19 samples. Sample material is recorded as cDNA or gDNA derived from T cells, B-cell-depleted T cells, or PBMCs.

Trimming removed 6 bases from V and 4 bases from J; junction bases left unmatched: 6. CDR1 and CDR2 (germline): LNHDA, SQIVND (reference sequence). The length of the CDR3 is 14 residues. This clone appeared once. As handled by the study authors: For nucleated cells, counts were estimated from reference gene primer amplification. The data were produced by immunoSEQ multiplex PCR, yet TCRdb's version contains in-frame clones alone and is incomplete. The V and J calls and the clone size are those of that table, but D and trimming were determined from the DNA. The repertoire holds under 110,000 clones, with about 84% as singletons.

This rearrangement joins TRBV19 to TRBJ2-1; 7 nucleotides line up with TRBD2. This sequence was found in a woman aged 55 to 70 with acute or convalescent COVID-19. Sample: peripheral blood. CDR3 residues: CASSLADMYNEQFF. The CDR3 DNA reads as TGTGCCAGTAGCCTAGCGGACATGTACAATGAGCAGTTCTTC.